These 11 T cell receptor beta chains came from one sample sequenced in a study of blood T cell repertoires in COVID-19. TCRdb's table, derived via immunoSEQ multiplex PCR, lists solely in-frame clones and lacks some. The top ten clones hold roughly 4% of a sample with almost 350,000 clones, over 85% of them seen once. The specimen was peripheral blood. Receptor source: a woman aged 60-75 years with COVID-19, enrolled during active disease.

The J gene is TRBJ2-3, the V gene TRBV18; 9 bases match TRBD2. CDR1 is KGHSH and CDR2 is LQKENI in the germline V gene. The CDR3 runs 16 residues. The V gene end was trimmed by 4 bases and the J gene end by 2 bases; junction bases not matched to a gene: 7. The DNA of the CDR3 is TGTGCCAGCTCACAACTTAGCGGGGGTGTCACAGATACGCAGTATTTT. The encoded protein is CASSQLSGGVTDTQYF.

The rearrangement joins TRBV25-1 to TRBJ1-2, with TRBD1 as a possible D gene (6 bases). Germline V gene lookup returns CDR1 MGHDK and CDR2 SYGVNS. V dropped 5 bases and J dropped 8 bases, with 15 bases sitting between them. The CDR3 totals 13 residues. CDR3 loop: CASSRTDLGGYTF. DNA for the CDR3: TGTGCCAGCAGTCGGACAGATCTAGGAGGCTACACCTTC.

The chain links TRBV3-1 (or the pseudogene TRBV3-2) to TRBJ2-7, with 8 bases matching TRBD1. Germline values: CDR1 LGHDT, CDR2 YNNKEL (reference sequence). V was clipped by 4 bases and J by 6 bases; unmatched bases: 8. The CDR3 runs 14 residues. The CDR3 nucleotides read TGTGCCAGCAGCCGGACAGGGTCTGCTCCCGAGCAGTACTTC. It codes for CASSRTGSAPEQYF.

This clone was observed a few times. The chain is built from TRBV5-1 and TRBJ1-1, with TRBD1 as a possible D gene (5 bases). V was cut by 1 base and J by 1 base, with 11 bases left in between. Germline-derived CDR1 and CDR2 are SGHRS and YFSETQ. This CDR3 comprises 15 residues. The CDR3 DNA is TGCGCCAGCAGCTTGTATCTAGGGGCGAACACTGAAGCTTTCTTT. Translation gives CASSLYLGANTEAFF.

Here the CDR3 DNA reads TGTGCCAGCAGCTTACGCGGGGGTGAGCAGTTCTTC. Protein sequence: CASSLRGGEQFF. The chain employs TRBV7-6 and TRBJ2-1; 7 bases are shared with TRBD2. Germline V gene sequence: CDR1 SGHVS, CDR2 FNYEAQ. V was clipped by 2 bases and J by 9 bases; unmatched bases: 1. This CDR3 comprises 12 residues.

The chain combines TRBV7-2 with TRBJ2-5; 9 nucleotides match TRBD1. The CDR3 loop spans 15 amino acids. From germline, CDR1 is SGHTA and CDR2 FQGNSA. Germline trimming cut 4 bases from V and 5 bases from J; bases unmatched to any gene: 8. The chain's CDR3 is CASSYGQGIRETQYF. The CDR3 region has the DNA TGTGCCAGCAGCTACGGACAGGGGATTCGGGAGACCCAGTACTTC.

V and J are TRBV5-5 and TRBJ2-7; the match to TRBD2 covers 14 bases. The ends lost 3 bases at V and 7 bases at J; junction bases unmatched: 9. Germline lookup yields CDR1 SGHKS and CDR2 YYEKEE (reference sequence). There are 16 residues in the CDR3. CDR3: CASSSTGTSGGVEQYF. Written as DNA, the CDR3 is TGTGCCAGCAGCTCGACCGGGACTAGCGGGGGCGTAGAGCAGTACTTC.

The chain is built from TRBV5-5 and TRBJ2-7; 10 bases map to TRBD1. V lost 3 bases to trimming and J lost 1 base; unmatched junction nucleotides: 1. Germline V lookup: CDR1 SGHKS, CDR2 YYEKEE (reference sequence). This CDR3 contains 14 residues. The CDR3 DNA reads as TGTGCCAGCAGCTGGGGACAGGGGTCCTACGAGCAGTACTTC. This codes for CASSWGQGSYEQYF.

The chain carries TRBV21-1 and TRBJ2-7; TRBD2 is the table's D call and was not checked against the DNA. TRBV21-1 represents a pseudogene. The CDR3 runs 15 residues. In nucleotides, the CDR3 is TGTGCCAGCAGCAAAGCGAGGGAGGGCCCCTACGAGCAGTACTTC. Residues: CASSKAREGPYEQYF.

This chain connects TRBV18 to TRBJ2-7; D ambiguous. The CDR3 spans 14 residues. Germline assignment: CDR1 KGHSH and CDR2 LQKENI. With 2 bases removed from V and 6 bases from J, the gap between germline ends came to 14 bases. The CDR3 coding sequence is TGTGCCAGCTCACCAGAGATACTTACCTTCGAGCAGTACTTC. Translation gives CASSPEILTFEQYF.

This rearrangement joins TRBV5-6 to TRBJ1-6; TRBD1 is a possible D gene (5 bases). The CDR3 runs 13 residues. CDR1 is SGHDT and CDR2 is YYEEEE in the germline V gene. V was cut by 4 bases and J by 9 bases, with 11 bases left in between. This CDR3 is CASSLGTFSPLHF. The DNA of the CDR3 is TGTGCCAGCAGCCTAGGGACTTTTTCACCCCTCCACTTT. The variable domain in full, completed from reference TRBV5-6 and TRBJ1-6, reads DAGVTQSPTHLIKTRGQQVTLRCSPKSGHDTVSWYQQALGQGPQFIFQYYEEEERQRGNFPDRFSGHQFPNYSSELNVNALLLGDSALYLCASSLGTFSPLHFGNGTRLTVT.